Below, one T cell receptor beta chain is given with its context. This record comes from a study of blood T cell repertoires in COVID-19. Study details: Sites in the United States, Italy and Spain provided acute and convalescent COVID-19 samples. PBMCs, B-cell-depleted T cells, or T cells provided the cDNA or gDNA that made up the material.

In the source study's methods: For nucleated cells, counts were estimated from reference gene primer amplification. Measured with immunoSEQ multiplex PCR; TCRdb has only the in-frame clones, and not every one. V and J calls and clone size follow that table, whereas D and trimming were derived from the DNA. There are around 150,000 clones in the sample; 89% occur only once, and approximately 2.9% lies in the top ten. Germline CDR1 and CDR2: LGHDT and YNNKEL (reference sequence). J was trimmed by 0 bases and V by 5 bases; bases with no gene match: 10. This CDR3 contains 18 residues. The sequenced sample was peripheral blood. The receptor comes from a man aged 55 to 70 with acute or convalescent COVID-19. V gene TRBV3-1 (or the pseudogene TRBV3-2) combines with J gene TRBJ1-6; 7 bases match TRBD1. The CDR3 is CASSTSTGRSSYNSPLHF. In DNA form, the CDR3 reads TGTGCCAGCAGCACATCGACAGGGAGGAGCTCCTATAATTCACCCCTCCACTTT.